Included here is one T cell receptor (beta chain) sequence, with context. As yet, its antigen is unknown. These data originate in a study of cytomegalovirus exposure and HLA in healthy donors. Study outcomes and limitations: It was reportedly the case that the classifier diagnosed cytomegalovirus status with high specificity and sensitivity.

The donors formed part of the approximately 130-subject validation cohort, distinct from the approximately 640-subject first cohort. V shed 10 bases, J shed 5 bases, and the junction held 13 bases outside the gene matches. The CDR3 runs to 15 residues. Germline CDR1 ENHRY, CDR2 SYGVKD. The assay was immunoSEQ multiplex PCR, and TCRdb's table has in-frame clones only and misses some. The sample includes 85,000 to 120,000 clones, 88% seen only once; the top ten take more than 1.5%. The chain combines TRBV10-3 with TRBJ2-3; 9 bases are shared with TRBD2. Specimen: PBMCs. The sequence came from a young woman in good health and CMV-seropositive. The CDR3 DNA reads TGTGCCACCCAAGAGGCCCTAGCGGGGAAAGATACGCAGTATTTT. Amino acid sequence: CATQEALAGKDTQYF.